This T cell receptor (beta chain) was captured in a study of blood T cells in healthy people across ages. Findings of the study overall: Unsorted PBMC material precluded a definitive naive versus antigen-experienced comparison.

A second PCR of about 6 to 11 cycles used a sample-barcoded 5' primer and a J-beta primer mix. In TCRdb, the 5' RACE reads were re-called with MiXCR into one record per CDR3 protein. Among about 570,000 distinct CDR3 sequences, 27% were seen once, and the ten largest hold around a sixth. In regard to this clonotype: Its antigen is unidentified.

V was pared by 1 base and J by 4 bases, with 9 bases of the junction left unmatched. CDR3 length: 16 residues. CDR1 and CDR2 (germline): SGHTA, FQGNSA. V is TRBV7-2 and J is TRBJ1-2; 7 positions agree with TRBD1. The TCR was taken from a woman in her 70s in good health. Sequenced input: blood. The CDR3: CASSLGPGGSGYGYTF. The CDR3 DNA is TGTGCCAGCAGCTTAGGGCCAGGGGGGTCGGGCTATGGCTACACCTTC.